This T cell receptor beta chain originates from a study of T cell repertoires in cytomegalovirus infection. Whole-study context: Indications came from public TCR beta signatures; they pointed to CMV infection and to a matching HLA type. Broader study findings: Ex vivo, HLA-C-restricted CMV-specific TCR beta clonotypes prevailed over the rest of the response. Cumulative frequency (of public TCR beta family members) identified carriers of CMV plus the relevant HLA.

MiXCR, run by TCRdb on the reads, gives a single entry per CDR3 protein. Here the sample spans approximately 160,000 distinct CDR3 sequences, 17% being singletons. The CDR3 is 16 residues long. CDR1 is SGHTA and CDR2 is FQGNSA in the germline V gene. In the case of this clonotype: Its antigen is undetermined. Mismatch with germline at one junction end may stem from a read error.

Sequenced material: CD8+ T cells from PBMCs. This clonotype was sampled from a human donor in good health (CMV status not recorded). Some clones in this sample may be carry-over from other donors' samples. This chain links TRBV7-2 with TRBJ2-5; possible D gene TRBD2, 6 bases. In DNA, the CDR3 is TGTGCCTGCAGCTCTCCTAGGCTAGCGTCCCAAGAGACCCAGTACTTC. It encodes CACSSPRLASQETQYF.